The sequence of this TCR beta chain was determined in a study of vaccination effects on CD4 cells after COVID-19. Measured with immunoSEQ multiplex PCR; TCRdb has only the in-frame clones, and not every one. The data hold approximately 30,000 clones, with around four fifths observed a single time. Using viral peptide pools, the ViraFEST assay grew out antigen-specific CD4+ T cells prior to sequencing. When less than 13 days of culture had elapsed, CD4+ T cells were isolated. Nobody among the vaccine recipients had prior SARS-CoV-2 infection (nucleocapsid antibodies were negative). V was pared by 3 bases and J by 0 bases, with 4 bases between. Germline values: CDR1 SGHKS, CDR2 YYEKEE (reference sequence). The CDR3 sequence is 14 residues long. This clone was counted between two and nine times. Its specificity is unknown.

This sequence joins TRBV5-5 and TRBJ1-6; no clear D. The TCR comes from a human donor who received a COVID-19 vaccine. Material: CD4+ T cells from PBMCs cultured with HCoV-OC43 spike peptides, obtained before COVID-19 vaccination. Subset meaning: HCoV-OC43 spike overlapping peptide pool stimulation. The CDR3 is CASSSGSYNSPLHF. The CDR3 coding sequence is TGTGCCAGCAGCTCGGGCTCCTATAATTCACCCCTCCACTTT.